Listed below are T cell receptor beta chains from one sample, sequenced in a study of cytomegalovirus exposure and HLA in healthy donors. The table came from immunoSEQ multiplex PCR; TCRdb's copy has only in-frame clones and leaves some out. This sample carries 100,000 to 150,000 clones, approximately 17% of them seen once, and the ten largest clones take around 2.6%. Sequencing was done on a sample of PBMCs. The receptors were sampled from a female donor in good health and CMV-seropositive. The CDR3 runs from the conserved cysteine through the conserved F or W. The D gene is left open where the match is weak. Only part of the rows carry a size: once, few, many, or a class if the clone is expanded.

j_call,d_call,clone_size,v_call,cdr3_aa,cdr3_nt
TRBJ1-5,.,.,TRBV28,CASSLNWGGHQPQHF,TGTGCCAGCAGTTTGAATTGGGGGGGGCATCAGCCCCAGCATTTT
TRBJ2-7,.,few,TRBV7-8,CASSLARRGHYEQYF,TGTGCCAGCAGCTTAGCCCGGCGGGGCCACTACGAGCAGTACTTC
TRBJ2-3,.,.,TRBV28,CASTKIYTTSTDTQYF,TGTGCCAGCACCAAGATATATACCACTAGCACAGATACGCAGTATTTT
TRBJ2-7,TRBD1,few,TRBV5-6,CASSSWTGDYEQYF,TGTGCCAGCAGCTCCTGGACAGGCGACTACGAGCAGTACTTC
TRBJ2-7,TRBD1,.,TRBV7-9,CASSEGQGIFYEQYF,TGTGCCAGCAGCGAAGGACAGGGGATCTTCTACGAGCAGTACTTC
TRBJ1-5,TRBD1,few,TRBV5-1,CASSLGQGENQPQHF,TGCGCCAGCAGCTTGGGACAGGGGGAGAATCAGCCCCAGCATTTT
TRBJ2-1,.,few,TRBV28,CASSFFLATTSSYNEQFF,TGTGCCAGCAGTTTCTTCCTAGCGACCACCAGCTCCTACAATGAGCAGTTCTTC
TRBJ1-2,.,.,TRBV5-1,CASSSTGNYGYTF,TGCGCCAGCAGCTCCACAGGGAACTATGGCTACACCTTC
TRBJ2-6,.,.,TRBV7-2,CASSLVEGANVLTF,TGTGCCAGCAGCTTAGTTGAGGGGGCCAACGTCCTGACTTTC
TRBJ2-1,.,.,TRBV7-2,CASSGQQATEQFF,TGTGCCAGCAGCGGCCAGCAGGCTACCGAGCAGTTCTTC
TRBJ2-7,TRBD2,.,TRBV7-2,CASSRRLAGEIYEQYF,TGTGCCAGCAGCCGCCGACTAGCGGGGGAAATCTACGAGCAGTACTTC
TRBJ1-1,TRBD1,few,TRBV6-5,CASSYPGGAFF,TGTGCCAGCAGTTACCCAGGGGGAGCTTTCTTT
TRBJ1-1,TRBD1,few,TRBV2,CAREGQGGLSTEAFF,TGTGCCAGAGAGGGACAGGGGGGTTTGTCCACTGAAGCTTTCTTT
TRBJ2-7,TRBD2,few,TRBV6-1,CASIRTSGGGEQYF,TGTGCCAGCATCAGGACTAGCGGGGGTGGGGAGCAGTACTTC
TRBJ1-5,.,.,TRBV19,CASSLQTNSNQPQHF,TGTGCCAGTAGTCTCCAGACAAATAGCAATCAGCCCCAGCATTTT
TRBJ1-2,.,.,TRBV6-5,CASSQGTGVYGYTF,TGTGCCAGCAGTCAAGGGACGGGAGTCTATGGCTACACCTTC
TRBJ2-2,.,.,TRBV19,CASSSGGTDTGELFF,TGTGCCAGTAGTAGTGGGGGGACCGACACCGGGGAGCTGTTTTTT
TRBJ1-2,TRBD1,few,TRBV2,CASSRTGTAVYTF,TGTGCCAGCAGCCGGACAGGGACGGCGGTTTACACCTTC
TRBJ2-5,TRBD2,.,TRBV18,CASSPTSGQETQYF,TGTGCCAGCTCCCCGACTAGCGGGCAAGAGACCCAGTACTTC
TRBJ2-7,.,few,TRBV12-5,CASGLIEFRNYEQYF,TGTGCTAGTGGTTTGATAGAGTTCCGAAACTACGAGCAGTACTTC
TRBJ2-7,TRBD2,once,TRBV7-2,CASSQRERGTFNEQYF,TGTGCCAGCAGCCAAAGAGAGCGGGGGACATTTAACGAGCAGTACTTC
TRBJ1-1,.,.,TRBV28,CASSLVSGGTEAFF,TGTGCCAGCAGTTTAGTATCGGGGGGCACTGAAGCTTTCTTT
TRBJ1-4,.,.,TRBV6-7,CASSYLHQGMDEKLFF,TGTGCCAGCAGTTACTTACACCAGGGTATGGATGAAAAACTGTTTTTT
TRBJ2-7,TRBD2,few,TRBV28,CASRSGGDARYREQYF,TGTGCCAGCAGGTCGGGGGGGGACGCTCGGTATCGCGAGCAGTACTTC
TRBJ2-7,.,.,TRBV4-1,CASSHTGTGYYEQYF,TGCGCCAGCAGCCATACCGGTACAGGGTACTACGAGCAGTACTTC
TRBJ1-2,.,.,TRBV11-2,CASSLSAGPSYGYTF,TGTGCCAGCAGCTTATCGGCAGGGCCCAGCTATGGCTACACCTTC
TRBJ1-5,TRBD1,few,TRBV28,CASSFDDRVYQPQHF,TGTGCCAGCAGTTTCGACGACAGGGTCTATCAGCCCCAGCATTTT
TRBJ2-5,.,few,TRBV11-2,CASSLDLDVETQYF,TGTGCCAGCAGCTTAGACTTAGATGTAGAGACCCAGTACTTC
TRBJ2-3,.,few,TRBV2,CASSERLVSTQYF,TGTGCCAGCAGTGAACGGCTAGTCAGTACGCAGTATTTT
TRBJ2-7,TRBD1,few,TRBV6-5,CASSLRGTGGYEQYF,TGTGCCAGCAGCCTCCGAGGGACAGGGGGCTACGAGCAGTACTTC
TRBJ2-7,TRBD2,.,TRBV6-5,CASSQGTSGIYEQYF,TGTGCCAGCAGCCAAGGGACTAGCGGGATATACGAGCAGTACTTC
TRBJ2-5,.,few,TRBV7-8,CASSGWTAEETQYF,TGTGCCAGCAGCGGATGGACAGCCGAAGAGACCCAGTACTTC
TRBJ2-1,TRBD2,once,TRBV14,CASSPIWTSGERFF,TGTGCCAGCAGCCCAATCTGGACTAGCGGGGAGAGGTTCTTC
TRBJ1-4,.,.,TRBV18,CASSLRTLPDEKLFF,TGTGCCAGCTCATTACGGACTTTACCAGATGAAAAACTGTTTTTT
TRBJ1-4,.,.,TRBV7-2,CASSLSTWTTNNEKLFF,TGTGCCAGCAGCTTATCGACCTGGACAACCAATAATGAAAAACTGTTTTTT
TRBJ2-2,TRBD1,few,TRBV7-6,CASSLRQGGTGELFF,TGTGCCAGCAGTCTACGACAGGGTGGCACCGGGGAGCTGTTTTTT
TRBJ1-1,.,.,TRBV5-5,CASNPDSHTEAFF,TGTGCCAGCAACCCAGACAGCCACACTGAAGCTTTCTTT
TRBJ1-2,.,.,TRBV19,CASSIGWSGYTF,TGTGCCAGTAGTATTGGCTGGTCTGGCTACACCTTC
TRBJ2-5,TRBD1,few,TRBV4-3,CASSQAPGQGRGETQYF,TGCGCCAGCAGCCAGGCACCGGGACAGGGGCGTGGGGAGACCCAGTACTTC
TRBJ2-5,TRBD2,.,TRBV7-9,CASSFPSGRETQYF,TGTGCCAGCAGCTTCCCTAGCGGGAGAGAGACCCAGTACTTC